This T cell receptor (beta chain) came from a study of tumor-infiltrating lymphocytes in oesophageal squamous cell carcinoma. TCRdb re-derived calls from the PCR reads in MiXCR, one entry per CDR3 protein. The sample yields about 20,000 distinct CDR3 sequences, roughly 36% seen once. Germline V lookup: CDR1 MNHNS, CDR2 SASEGT. V lost 5 bases and J lost 7; bases outside the gene matches: 7. This CDR3 is 13 amino acids long. This clonotype was recorded many times. The receptor was derived from a male donor with esophageal squamous cell carcinoma. Source material: esophageal tumor tissue. This chain connects TRBV6-1 to TRBJ2-5; TRBD1 matches 7 bases. The DNA for the CDR3 is TGTGCCAGCAGTCGGACAGGAGAGGGGACCCAGTACTTC. The encoded protein is CASSRTGEGTQYF.